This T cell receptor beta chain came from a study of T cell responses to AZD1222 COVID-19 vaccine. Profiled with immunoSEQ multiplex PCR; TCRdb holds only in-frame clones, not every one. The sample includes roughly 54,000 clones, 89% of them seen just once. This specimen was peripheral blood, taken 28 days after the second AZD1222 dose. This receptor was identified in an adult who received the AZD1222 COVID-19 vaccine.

The CDR3 DNA reads as TGCGCCAGCAGCTCCCATAACCGCGGACAAAACACTGAAGCTTTCTTT. Its protein product is CASSSHNRGQNTEAFF. The chain employs TRBV5-1 and TRBJ1-1, with TRBD1 as a possible D gene (5 bases). CDR1 and CDR2 (germline): SGHRS, YFSETQ. The CDR3 has 16 amino acids. V was trimmed by 3 bases and J by 2 bases, leaving 17 bases between them.